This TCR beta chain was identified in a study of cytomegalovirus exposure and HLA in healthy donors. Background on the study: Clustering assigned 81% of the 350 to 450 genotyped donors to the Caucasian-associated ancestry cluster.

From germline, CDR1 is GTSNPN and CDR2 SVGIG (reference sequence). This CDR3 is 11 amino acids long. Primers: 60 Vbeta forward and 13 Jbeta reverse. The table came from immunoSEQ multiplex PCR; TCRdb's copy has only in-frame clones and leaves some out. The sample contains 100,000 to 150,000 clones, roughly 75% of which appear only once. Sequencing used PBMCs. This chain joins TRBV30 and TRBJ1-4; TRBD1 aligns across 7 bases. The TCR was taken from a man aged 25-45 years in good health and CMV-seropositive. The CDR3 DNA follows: TGTGGGACAGGTTATAATGAAAAACTGTTTTTT. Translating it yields CGTGYNEKLFF.